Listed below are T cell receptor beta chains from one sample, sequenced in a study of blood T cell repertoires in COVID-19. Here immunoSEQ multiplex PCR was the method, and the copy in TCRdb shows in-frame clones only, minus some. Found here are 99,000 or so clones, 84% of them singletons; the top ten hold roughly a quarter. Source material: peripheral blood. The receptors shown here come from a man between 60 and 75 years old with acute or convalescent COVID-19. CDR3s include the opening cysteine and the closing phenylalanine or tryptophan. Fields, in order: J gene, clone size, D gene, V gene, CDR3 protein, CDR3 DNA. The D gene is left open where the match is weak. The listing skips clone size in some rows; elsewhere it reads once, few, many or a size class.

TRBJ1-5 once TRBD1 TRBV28 CASSFIWGQGANQPQHF TGTGCCAGCAGTTTCATATGGGGACAGGGGGCGAATCAGCCCCAGCATTTT
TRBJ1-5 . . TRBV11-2 CASSFNSNQPQHF TGTGCCAGCAGCTTTAATAGCAATCAGCCCCAGCATTTT
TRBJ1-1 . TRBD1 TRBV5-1 CASSWATGSEAFF TGCGCCAGCAGCTGGGCGACAGGGTCTGAAGCTTTCTTT
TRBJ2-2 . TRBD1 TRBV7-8 CASSFTRGPGTGELFF TGTGCCAGCAGCTTCACGAGGGGGCCTGGCACCGGGGAGCTGTTTTTT
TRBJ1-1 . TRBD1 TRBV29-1 CSAMTGGTEAFF TGCAGCGCCATGACAGGGGGCACTGAAGCTTTCTTT
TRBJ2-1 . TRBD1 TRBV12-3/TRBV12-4 CASSFRDRNEQFF TGTGCCAGCAGTTTTCGGGACAGGAATGAGCAGTTCTTC
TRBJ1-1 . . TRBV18 CASSPPSREIKTEAFF TGTGCCAGCTCACCACCTTCCCGAGAAATTAAGACTGAAGCTTTCTTT
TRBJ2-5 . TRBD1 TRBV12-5 CASGLVGQGAGETQYF TGTGCTAGTGGTTTGGTAGGCCAGGGGGCTGGAGAGACCCAGTACTTC
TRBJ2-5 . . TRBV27 CASSRPPGGRETQYF TGTGCCAGCAGTCGCCCGCCAGGGGGGCGAGAGACCCAGTACTTC
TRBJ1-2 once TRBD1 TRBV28 CASSYPGQGIYGYTF TGTGCCAGCAGTTACCCGGGACAGGGAATCTATGGCTACACCTTC
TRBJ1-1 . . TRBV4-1 CASSYRALNTEAFF TGCGCCAGCAGCTACAGGGCTTTGAACACTGAAGCTTTCTTT
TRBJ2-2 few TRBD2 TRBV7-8 CASSLGLLAGEDTGELFF TGTGCCAGCAGCTTAGGATTGCTAGCGGGAGAGGACACCGGGGAGCTGTTTTTT
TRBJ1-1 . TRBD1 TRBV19 CASSGQLNTEAFF TGTGCCAGTTCGGGACAGCTAAACACTGAAGCTTTCTTT
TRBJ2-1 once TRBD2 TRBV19 CASMGLAGGDNEQFF TGTGCCAGTATGGGACTAGCGGGGGGGGACAATGAGCAGTTCTTC
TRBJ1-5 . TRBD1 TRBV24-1 CATSDPGTGVNQPQHF TGTGCCACCAGTGATCCCGGGACAGGGGTAAATCAGCCCCAGCATTTT